This T cell receptor beta chain is from a study of blood T cells in healthy people across ages. Healthy Caucasians from Russia aged about 6 to 95 served as donors. A J-beta primer mix and a sample-barcoded 5' primer were used in a second PCR of roughly 7 to 12 cycles. All cDNA molecules were each tagged by a template-switch adaptor with 12 random nucleotides. MiXCR, applied by TCRdb to the 5' RACE reads, yields one record per CDR3 protein. The table lists about 1,400,000 distinct CDR3 sequences, 55% to 75% of them singletons. The CDR3 extends over 14 amino acids. V was trimmed by 7 bases and J by 5 bases, leaving 15 bases between them.

The V gene is TRBV12-3 or TRBV12-4, the J gene TRBJ2-1, with D possibly being TRBD2 (6 bases). The TCR comes from a man aged 18 to 29 in good health. Specimen: blood. CDR3 sequence reads: CASTTPGLNNEQFF. CDR3 DNA sequence: TGTGCCAGCACAACACCGGGACTGAACAATGAGCAGTTCTTC.